One and the same sample provided the 7 T cell receptor beta chains below, sequenced in a study of blood T cell repertoires in COVID-19. Generated by immunoSEQ multiplex PCR, the TCRdb table keeps only in-frame clones and is missing some. This table has roughly 500,000 clones, roughly nine tenths appearing once. The sequenced sample was PBMCs or T cells enriched from blood (not recorded which). These receptors were obtained from a woman aged 55-69 years who had recovered from COVID-19.

The J gene is TRBJ2-3, the V gene TRBV11-2; 7 positions match TRBD2. V shed 0 bases and J 1 base; nucleotides not matched to a gene: 4. The CDR3 sequence is 16 residues long. Germline-derived CDR1 and CDR2 are SGHAT and FQNNGV. CDR3 coding DNA: TGTGCCAGCAGCTTAGATCGCGGGGGACGCACAGATACGCAGTATTTT. This gives the protein CASSLDRGGRTDTQYF.

This clone was counted once. This chain links TRBV4-1 with TRBJ2-3, with 10 bases lining up with TRBD2. There are 16 residues in the CDR3. Germline V gene sequence: CDR1 MGHRA, CDR2 YSYEKL. The V segment lost 1 base and the J segment 5 bases; nucleotides outside the gene matches: 6. This CDR3 is CASSQALAGARDTQYF. The CDR3, as DNA: TGCGCCAGCAGCCAAGCGCTAGCGGGGGCGAGAGATACGCAGTATTTT.

The chain is built from TRBV10-1 and TRBJ2-7; 7 nucleotides align to TRBD1. Germline V gives CDR1 WNHNN, CDR2 SYGVQD (reference sequence). This CDR3 contains 14 residues. The V and J ends lost 8 bases and 6 bases, in that order; junction bases with no gene match: 13. CDR3 DNA sequence: TGCGCCAGCGTTCCCTTGACAGGGATGCGCGAGCAGTACGTC. Translation: CASVPLTGMREQYV.

The chain is built from TRBV10-1 and TRBJ2-2, with 8 bases identical to TRBD2. Germline lookup yields CDR1 WNHNN and CDR2 SYGVQD (reference sequence). The V and J ends lost 2 bases and 1 base, in that order; junction bases with no gene match: 3. The CDR3 covers 16 residues. CDR3 nucleotides: TGCGCCAGCAGTGAGAGGCTAGCGGGGAACACCGGGGAGCTGTTTTTT. Protein: CASSERLAGNTGELFF.

The rearrangement links TRBV11-2 to TRBJ2-1; D is undetermined. The CDR3 covers 12 residues. Germline V lookup: CDR1 SGHAT, CDR2 FQNNGV. The V end lost 6 bases, the J end lost 8 bases, and 11 bases lay between the germline ends. The CDR3 region has the DNA TGTGCCAGCAGATCTTTAGTCTATGAGCAGTTCTTC. Its protein product is CASRSLVYEQFF.

The J gene is TRBJ2-3, the V gene TRBV25-1, with TRBD1 matching 7 bases. There are 15 residues in the CDR3. CDR1 and CDR2 (germline): MGHDK, SYGVNS. Trimming removed 4 bases from V and 1 base from J; junction bases left unmatched: 5. For the CDR3, the DNA is TGTGCCAGCAGTGTCCGGACAGGCCGCACAGATACGCAGTATTTT. It yields the protein CASSVRTGRTDTQYF.

The CDR3 sequence is CASSRDINTEAFF. Written as DNA, the CDR3 is TGTGCCAGCAGTAGGGACATCAACACTGAAGCTTTCTTT. The chain uses TRBV6-4 and TRBJ1-1; TRBD1 might be the D (6 bases). Deletions cut 5 bases from V and 2 bases from J, with 9 bases between. Germline CDR1 reads MRHNA; CDR2 reads SNTAGT. The CDR3 totals 13 residues.